Below, 8 T cell receptor beta chains from the same sample are listed, as sequenced in a study of shared T cell receptors in the human thymus. Data came from immunoSEQ multiplex PCR; TCRdb stores just in-frame clones and leaves some out. The table records hundreds of thousands of clones, roughly 90% of them present only once. These data were likewise used in another study, on human thymus T cells.

Specimen: thymocytes. The origin of the receptors is a boy less than two years old with a congenital heart defect.

The genes are TRBV27 and TRBJ2-5; TRBD1 matches 8 bases. Near its end, the DNA agrees better with TRBJ2-7, so the J call may be wrong. Germline values: CDR1 MNHEY, CDR2 SMNVEV (reference sequence). The CDR3 covers 15 residues. The CDR3 sequence: CASSLTGGSSYEQYF. Written as DNA, the CDR3 is TGTGCCAGCAGCCTAACAGGGGGAAGCTCCTACGAGCAGTACTTC.

This chain connects TRBV5-1 to TRBJ1-4, with TRBD1 as a possible D gene (6 bases). The CDR3 has 16 residues. With 2 bases removed from V and 0 bases from J, the gap between germline ends came to 11 bases. Germline loops: CDR1 SGHRS, CDR2 YFSETQ. DNA for the CDR3: TGCGCCAGCAGCTTACAACAGGGAGCAACTAATGAAAAACTGTTTTTT. This encodes CASSLQQGATNEKLFF.

Of note for this clone: Other DNA sequences in the same sample also yield this CDR3. V usage is TRBV2 and J usage is TRBJ2-7, with TRBD1 matching over 9 bases. Germline V gene sequence: CDR1 SNHLY, CDR2 FYNNEI. The trim removed 3 bases at V and 7 bases at J, leaving 13 bases unmatched. CDR3 size: 16 residues. The CDR3 spells CASSEGSGTGRGEQYF. DNA for the CDR3: TGTGCCAGCAGTGAGGGATCCGGGACAGGGCGGGGAGAGCAGTACTTC.

This chain joins TRBV9 and TRBJ2-1; 9 nucleotides match TRBD2. Germline V gene data show CDR1 as SGDLS and CDR2 as YYNGEE. V trimming: 0 bases; J trimming: 4 bases; junction bases outside the gene matches: 5. CDR3 length: 16 amino acids. CDR3 coding DNA: TGTGCCAGCAGCGTAGTTAGCGGGAGTCTTTACAATGAGCAGTTCTTC. This codes for CASSVVSGSLYNEQFF.

The V and J genes are TRBV5-1 and TRBJ2-2, with 14 bases aligning to TRBD2. V lost 0 bases to trimming and J lost 1 base; unmatched junction nucleotides: 5. From germline, CDR1 is SGHRS and CDR2 YFSETQ. There are 19 residues in the CDR3. The CDR3 loop reads CASSLEGGTSGRNTGELFF. The CDR3 nucleotides are TGCGCCAGCAGCTTGGAGGGAGGGACTAGCGGGAGGAACACCGGGGAGCTGTTTTTT.

The chain links TRBV28 to TRBJ2-7, with 8 bases aligning to TRBD2. The germline CDR1 and CDR2 sequences are MDHEN and SYDVKM. V dropped 10 bases and J dropped 5; count of bases not matched to a gene: 10. This CDR3 is built from 13 residues. CDR3 in DNA: TGTGCCACCTCGGGCGGGAGGATTCACGAGCAGTACTTC. This encodes CATSGGRIHEQYF.

The chain couples TRBV10-2 to TRBJ2-7; 7 nucleotides agree with TRBD1. Germline V gene data show CDR1 as WSHSY and CDR2 as SAAADI. The junction had 1 base not matched to a gene; V was cut back by 3 bases and J by 5 bases. The CDR3 totals 12 residues. CDR3 protein: CASSDTGDEQYF. The CDR3 bases are TGCGCCAGCAGTGACACAGGGGACGAGCAGTACTTC.

The V gene is TRBV4-2, the J gene TRBJ2-3; TRBD2 is a possible D gene (7 bases). Germline lookup yields CDR1 LGHNA and CDR2 YNFKEQ. CDR3 length equals 21 residues. V was trimmed by 0 bases and J by 3 bases, leaving 28 bases between them. The CDR3 DNA is TGTGCCAGCAGCCAAGATTGGCATTCAGGGGAGCGGGAAAGACCAACAGATACGCAGTATTTT. It translates to CASSQDWHSGERERPTDTQYF.